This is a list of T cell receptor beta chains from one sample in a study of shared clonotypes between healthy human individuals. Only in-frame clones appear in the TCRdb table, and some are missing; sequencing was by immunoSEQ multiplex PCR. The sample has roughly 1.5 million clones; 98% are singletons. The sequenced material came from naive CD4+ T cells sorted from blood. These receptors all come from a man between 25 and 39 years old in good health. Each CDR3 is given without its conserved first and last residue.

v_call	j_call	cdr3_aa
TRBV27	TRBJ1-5	ASSLSGTVSNQPQH
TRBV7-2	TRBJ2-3	ASSLDPSTDTQY
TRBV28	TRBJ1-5	ASSLSAGVNQPQH
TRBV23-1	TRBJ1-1	ASSHPKAGNQNTEAF
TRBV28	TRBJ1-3	ASLEGSGNTIY
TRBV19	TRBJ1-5	ASSIEFRQGLQPQH
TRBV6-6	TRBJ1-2	ASSIQGASFYGYT
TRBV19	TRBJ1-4	ASSIQQTTTNEKLF
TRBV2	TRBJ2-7	ASSAKHSYEQY
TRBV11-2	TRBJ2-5	ASSLGLAGTQETQY
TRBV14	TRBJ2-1	ASSQEASGRARYNEQF
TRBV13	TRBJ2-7	ASSLGTSGSYEQY
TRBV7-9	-	ASSSGLAGNYEQY
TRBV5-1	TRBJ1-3	ASSWDSSGNTIY
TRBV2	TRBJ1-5	ASSRTGGYRSNQPQH
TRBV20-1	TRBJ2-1	SVDNEQF
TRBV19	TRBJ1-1	ASSIVMGVTEAF
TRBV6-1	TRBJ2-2	ASNYGMNTGELF
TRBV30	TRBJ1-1	AWSVAKTEAF
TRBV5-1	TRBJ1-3	ASSLWTAVSGNTIY
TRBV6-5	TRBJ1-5	ASGQVFNQPQH
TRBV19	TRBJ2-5	ASSSQGWETQY
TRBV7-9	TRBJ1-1	ASSLAGTMNTEAF
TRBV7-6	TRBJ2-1	ASSPGLASAIRLYNEQF
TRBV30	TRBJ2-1	AWESQGSSYNEQF
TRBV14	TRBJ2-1	ASSPPVEGAEQF
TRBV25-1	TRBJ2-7	ASSRTGGTHEQY
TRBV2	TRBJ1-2	ASGPAAGPIYGYT
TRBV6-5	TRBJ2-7	ASTRPGLVSEQY
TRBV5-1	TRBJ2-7	ASKGGTSGFNEQY
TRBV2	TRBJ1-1	ASREGTVEAF
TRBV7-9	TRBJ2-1	ASSVGTSGGNNEQF
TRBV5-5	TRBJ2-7	ASSSVSGQDYEQY
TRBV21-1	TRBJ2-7	ASPQREHSYEQY
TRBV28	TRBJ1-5	ASSPTGKSNQPQH
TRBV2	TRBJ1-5	ASSRQGFSSNQPQH
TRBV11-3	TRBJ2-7	ASSRLAGDSGEQY
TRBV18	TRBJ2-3	ASSQILGQSKGDTQY
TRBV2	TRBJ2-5	ASSEARDRGLQETQY
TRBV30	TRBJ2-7	AWSVRALPTLTYYEQY
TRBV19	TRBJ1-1	ATRGGGLEAF
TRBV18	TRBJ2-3	ASSPLSVTGGPSTDTQY